The 23 T cell receptor beta chains in this list originate from one sample, sequenced in a study of blood T cell repertoires in COVID-19. Clones were read by immunoSEQ multiplex PCR, and TCRdb kept only the in-frame ones, dropping some. The table records 85,000 to 130,000 clones, roughly 82% of them present only once. Sequencing input: peripheral blood. The receptors shown here come from a man in his 60s with acute or convalescent COVID-19.

Comment on this clone: Other DNA sequences from this sample encode an identical CDR3 as well. V usage is TRBV5-1 and J usage is TRBJ1-5, with TRBD1 as a possible D gene (5 bases). The V end was cut by 2 bases, the J end by 3 bases, with 12 bases between. Per the germline V gene, CDR1 is SGHRS and CDR2 is YFSETQ. The CDR3 spans 15 residues. CDR3 sequence (DNA): TGCGCCAGCAGCTTAGGGGCAGGCTCCAATCAGCCCCAGCATTTT. Translation: CASSLGAGSNQPQHF.

This clone appeared once. Because the CDR3's place on the DNA is in doubt, the DNA is left out and the CDR3 is given as listed by TCRdb. The V and J genes are TRBV21-1 and TRBJ2-7; TRBD1, the D gene given by the table, was not confirmed from the DNA. TRBV21-1 is an annotated pseudogene. A total of 16 residues make up the CDR3, ends included. CDR3 amino acids: CASSKVGRGSTYEQYF.

This rearrangement joins TRBV30 to TRBJ1-6; 9 nucleotides align to TRBD1. With V trimmed by 3 bases and J by 8 bases, 8 bases remained unmatched. The V gene's germline CDR1 is GTSNPN and CDR2 SVGIG (reference sequence). The CDR3 is 15 amino acids. CDR3 region: CAWSGEGQGYSPLHF. DNA for the CDR3: TGTGCCTGGAGCGGGGAGGGACAGGGATATTCACCCCTCCACTTT.

As concerns this clone: Other DNA sequences within the sample encode an identical CDR3. This rearrangement joins TRBV10-3 to TRBJ1-5; D is uncertain. CDR1 is ENHRY and CDR2 is SYGVKD in the germline V gene. The CDR3 length is 14 residues. Trimming pared 0 bases from V and 4 bases from J, leaving 7 bases between. Written as DNA, the CDR3 is TGTGCCATCAGTGAGTCGGGAGGGAATCAGCCCCAGCATTTT. Its translation is CAISESGGNQPQHF.

This clone has only a few counts. The rearrangement joins TRBV4-3 to TRBJ2-1; 15 nucleotides match TRBD2. V trimming: 4 bases; J trimming: 8 bases; junction bases outside the gene matches: 3. The germline gives CDR1 LGHNA, CDR2 YSLEER. CDR3 length: 15 residues. CDR3 amino acids: CASSLGLAGGDEQFF. CDR3 coding DNA: TGCGCCAGCAGCCTCGGACTAGCGGGAGGGGATGAGCAGTTCTTC.

The chain employs TRBV28 and TRBJ2-7, with TRBD2 identical over 10 bases. Germline trimming cut 2 bases from V and 1 base from J; bases unmatched to any gene: 5. The CDR3 consists of 16 residues. The germline gives CDR1 MDHEN, CDR2 SYDVKM. This CDR3 is CASSLPGLAFSYEQYF. The CDR3 nucleotides are TGTGCCAGCAGTTTACCGGGACTAGCGTTTTCCTACGAGCAGTACTTC.

The J gene is TRBJ1-4, the V gene TRBV27; weak D call: TRBD1 (5 bases). From germline, CDR1 is MNHEY and CDR2 SMNVEV (reference sequence). The CDR3 length is 16 residues. The V end lost 3 bases, the J end lost 3 bases, and 14 bases lay between the germline ends. The CDR3 sequence: CASSFGNTGANEKLFF. Written as DNA, the CDR3 is TGTGCCAGCAGTTTTGGGAACACAGGAGCTAATGAAAAACTGTTTTTT.

This sequence joins TRBV7-2 and TRBJ1-2; 10 nucleotides align to TRBD1. V dropped 1 base and J dropped 6; count of bases not matched to a gene: 14. CDR1 is SGHTA, CDR2 FQGNSA, per germline. This CDR3 region has 18 residues. The CDR3 DNA is TGTGCCAGCAGCTTAGTGAGGGGGCCGACAGGGGGCGGTAATGGCTACACCTTC. Its protein is CASSLVRGPTGGGNGYTF. The full variable domain, rest sourced from reference TRBV7-2 and TRBJ1-2, is GAGVSQSPSNKVTEKGKDVELRCDPISGHTALYWYRQSLGQGLEFLIYFQGNSAPDKSGLPSDRFSAERTGGSVSTLTIQRTQQEDSAVYLCASSLVRGPTGGGNGYTFGSGTRLTVV.

A remark on this clone: The same CDR3 arises from other DNA sequences in this sample as well. The genes are TRBV5-1 and TRBJ2-7, with D unclear. Germline V CDR1 and CDR2: SGHRS, YFSETQ. Trimming took off 0 bases at V and 0 bases at J, with 10 bases between the two ends. There are 15 residues in the CDR3. The CDR3, as DNA: TGCGCCAGCAGCTTGGAGGCGGCGGCCTCCTACGAGCAGTACTTC. It specifies CASSLEAAASYEQYF.

This sequence joins TRBV5-4 and TRBJ2-2; 7 bases line up with TRBD1. Germline V gene data show CDR1 as SGHNT and CDR2 as YYREEE (reference sequence). Germline trimming cut 3 bases from V and 4 bases from J; bases unmatched to any gene: 6. This CDR3 is built from 15 residues. The CDR3: CASSSGQDFTGELFF. CDR3 in DNA: TGTGCCAGCAGCTCCGGACAGGACTTCACCGGGGAGCTGTTTTTT.

The chain links TRBV2 to TRBJ1-1; the match to TRBD1 covers 9 bases. Trimming at V came to 5 bases and at J to 2 bases, leaving 3 bases not matched to a gene. CDR3 size: 14 residues. Germline CDR1 SNHLY, CDR2 FYNNEI. This chain's CDR3 is CASSRQGVNTEAFF. DNA of the CDR3: TGTGCCAGCAGTCGACAGGGGGTTAACACTGAAGCTTTCTTT.

The V call is TRBV14, the J call TRBJ1-2; 8 bases line up with TRBD1. Germline V gene lookup returns CDR1 SGHDN and CDR2 FVKESK. The CDR3 loop spans 14 amino acids. The ends lost 4 bases at V and 4 bases at J; junction bases unmatched: 5. This CDR3 reads CASSPWTGSYGYTF. Here the CDR3 DNA reads TGTGCCAGCAGCCCCTGGACAGGGAGCTATGGCTACACCTTC.

The chain carries TRBV25-1 and TRBJ2-7; D gene ambiguous. Germline lookup yields CDR1 MGHDK and CDR2 SYGVNS. This CDR3 has 14 amino acids. Trimming left V 7 bases short and J 3 bases short, with 16 bases between. The CDR3 DNA follows: TGTGCCAGCACCCCATCAGGCAGCCACTACGAGCAGTACTTC. Residues: CASTPSGSHYEQYF.

The V and J genes are TRBV3-1 (or the pseudogene TRBV3-2) and TRBJ2-5, with a tentative D call TRBD1 (5 bases). Germline loops: CDR1 LGHDT, CDR2 YNNKEL (reference sequence). The CDR3 sequence is 16 residues long. Trimming took off 1 base at V and 5 bases at J, with 17 bases between the two ends. The CDR3 DNA sequence: TGTGCCAGCAGCCAAGGCGTAAGACAGATCCCTGAGACCCAGTACTTC. This sequence encodes CASSQGVRQIPETQYF.

This rearrangement joins TRBV29-1 to TRBJ1-2, with a possible D match to TRBD1 (5 bases). Germline V gene sequence: CDR1 SQVTM, CDR2 ANQGSEA. The CDR3 is 12 amino acids. The germline V and J ends were trimmed by 7 bases and 7 bases, with 16 bases remaining between them. The CDR3 nucleotides are TGCAGCGCTTTGGGACTCTACCCTGGCTACACCTTC. Translated, it gives CSALGLYPGYTF.

The gene calls are TRBV19 and TRBJ1-1; D is uncertain. Germline values: CDR1 LNHDA, CDR2 SQIVND (reference sequence). This CDR3 is 15 amino acids long. Trimming shortened V by 6 bases and J by 0 bases, and 14 bases separated the two germline ends. CDR3 in DNA: TGTGCCAGTAGGGATCCACAGAATATGAACACTGAAGCTTTCTTT. It translates to CASRDPQNMNTEAFF.

In DNA form, the CDR3 reads TGTGCCAGCAGTTCTCGGGGGACTGAAGCTTTCTTT. It yields the protein CASSSRGTEAFF. This sequence joins TRBV12-3 or TRBV12-4 and TRBJ1-1; D possibly corresponds to TRBD1 (5 bases). V lost 4 bases, J lost 5 bases, and 8 bases lay in between. The CDR3 runs to 12 residues.

This chain links TRBV28 with TRBJ2-2, with TRBD2 identical over 7 bases. The germline V gene encodes CDR1 MDHEN and CDR2 SYDVKM. V trimming: 7 bases; J trimming: 1 base; junction bases outside the gene matches: 3. This CDR3 spans 14 amino acids. CDR3 coding DNA: TGTGCCAGCAAAAGCGGGATGAACACCGGGGAGCTGTTTTTT. It translates to CASKSGMNTGELFF.

The rearrangement links TRBV7-3 to TRBJ2-2, with D perhaps matching TRBD2 (6 bases). Germline loops: CDR1 SGHTA, CDR2 FQGTGA. The ends were cut back, 4 bases at V and 4 bases at J, with 19 bases in the middle. This CDR3 has 17 residues. In nucleotides, the CDR3 is TGTGCCAGCAGCTCAGGCGGGGCGGGAAGGGGCACCGGGGAGCTGTTTTTT. Amino acids: CASSSGGAGRGTGELFF.

This rearrangement joins TRBV10-3 to TRBJ1-1, with D unresolved. CDR3 length: 13 amino acids. The V gene lost 6 bases and the J gene lost 0 bases, with 8 bases spanning the gap. Germline V gene lookup returns CDR1 ENHRY and CDR2 SYGVKD. The chain's CDR3 is CAIRQPVNTEAFF. In nucleotides, the CDR3 is TGTGCCATCAGACAACCAGTGAACACTGAAGCTTTCTTT.

The V and J genes are TRBV7-9 and TRBJ1-2, with 7 bases aligning to TRBD1. The length of the CDR3 is 14 residues. The V gene end was trimmed by 7 bases and the J gene end by 2 bases; junction bases not matched to a gene: 7. Germline lookup yields CDR1 SEHNR and CDR2 FQNEAQ (reference sequence). CDR3 nucleotide sequence: TGTGCCAGCACCGGAGAGGGGGCCAACTATGGCTACACCTTC. Protein: CASTGEGANYGYTF.

This chain connects TRBV6-2 or TRBV6-3 to TRBJ2-5; TRBD2 matches 7 bases. Germline CDR1 and CDR2: MNHEY and SVGEGT. V trimming: 2 bases; J trimming: 5 bases; junction bases outside the gene matches: 8. The CDR3 covers 15 residues. CDR3 residues: CASSYGGSYRETQYF. The CDR3 DNA is TGTGCCAGCAGTTACGGCGGGAGTTATCGGGAGACCCAGTACTTC.

The chain uses TRBV12-3 or TRBV12-4 and TRBJ1-1, with 7 bases matching TRBD1. The CDR3 covers 11 residues. Germline trimming cut 2 bases from V and 10 bases from J; bases unmatched to any gene: 1. The CDR3 nucleotides read TGTGCCAGCAGTTTACAGGGGGGAGCTTTCTTT. Protein product: CASSLQGGAFF.